The clone carrying this T cell receptor (beta chain) came up a few times. This sample was taken from a study of blood T cell repertoires in COVID-19. Looking at the study overall: Samples came from the United States, Italy and Spain, spanning acute and convalescent COVID-19.

The CDR3 totals 13 residues. Trimming left V 3 bases short and J 9 bases short, with 14 bases between. The V gene's germline CDR1 is LGHNT and CDR2 FRNRAP. Source study methods: Reference gene primer amplification yielded estimated nucleated cell counts. Clones were read by immunoSEQ multiplex PCR, and TCRdb kept only the in-frame ones, dropping some. V, J and clone size were drawn from that table, and D and trimming were deduced from the DNA. The table has about 160,000 clones, 80% to 85% seen once; the top ten hold about 10%. V is TRBV12-5 and J is TRBJ1-1, with D possibly being TRBD1 (6 bases). Material for sequencing was peripheral blood. This sequence originates from an elderly woman with active or convalescent COVID-19. In DNA, the CDR3 is TGTGCTAGTGGTTTTGGACAGCCCCCCCAAGCTTTCTTT. The encoded protein is CASGFGQPPQAFF.